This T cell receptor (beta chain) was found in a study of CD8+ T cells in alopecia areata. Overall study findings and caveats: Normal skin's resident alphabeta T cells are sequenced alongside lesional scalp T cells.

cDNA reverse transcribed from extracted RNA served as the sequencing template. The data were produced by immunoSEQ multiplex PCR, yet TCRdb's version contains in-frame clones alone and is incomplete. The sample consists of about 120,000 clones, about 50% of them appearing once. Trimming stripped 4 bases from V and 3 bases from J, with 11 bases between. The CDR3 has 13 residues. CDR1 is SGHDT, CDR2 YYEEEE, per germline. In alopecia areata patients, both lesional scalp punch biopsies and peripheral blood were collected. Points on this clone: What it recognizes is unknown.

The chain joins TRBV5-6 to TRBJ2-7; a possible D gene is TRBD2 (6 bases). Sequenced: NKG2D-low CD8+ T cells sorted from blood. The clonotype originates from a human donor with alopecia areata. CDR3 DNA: TGTGCCAGCAGCAAGGGGACTGACTACGAGCAGTACTTC. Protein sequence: CASSKGTDYEQYF.